Listed below are T cell receptor beta chains from one sample, sequenced in a study of blood T cell repertoires in COVID-19. The table came from immunoSEQ multiplex PCR; TCRdb's copy has only in-frame clones and leaves some out. The data show 140,000 to 150,000 clones, with around 84% seen just once and roughly 5.7% held by the top ten. Source material: PBMCs or T cells enriched from blood (not recorded which). Receptors originate from a woman aged 45-59 years who had been exposed to COVID-19. CDR3s include the opening cysteine and the closing phenylalanine or tryptophan. The order of the fields is V gene, clone size, CDR3 protein. Expanded clones get a size class; other rows say once, few or many, or leave the size out.

TRBV14	many	CASSPGTGEHTF
TRBV19	.	CASSFSGSSYNEQFF
TRBV9	.	CASSALGGLAGGQVTGELFF
TRBV19	.	CASSILSSGGRAGNTIYF
TRBV2	once	CASRRGASGSSYEQYF
TRBV28	once	CASSSHPTGLGNTIYF
TRBV19	.	CASSQTTGYSTDTQYF
TRBV6-4	.	CASSDRDSGANVLTF
TRBV2	.	CASSRGTASTEAFF
TRBV11-3	.	CASTLGDANTGELFF
TRBV5-1	few	CASSLEGRVHGYTF
TRBV19	.	CASSSLGGSGANVLTF
TRBV9	.	CASSPRLAGGSYNEQFF
TRBV19	.	CASTLGKDRGYNEQFF
TRBV6-5	.	CASSTTGGPQHF
TRBV25-1	.	CASTPGQRGGAFF
TRBV5-1	.	CASRSSTDTQYF
TRBV6-5	.	CASSNPPRPQHF
TRBV5-1	.	CASSLVSAGPLMNTEAFF
TRBV29-1	.	CSVVRDSYEQYF
TRBV9	.	CASSDGTSRRSGANVLTF
TRBV9	few	CASSVELAVDHEQFF
TRBV5-6	.	CATSPYQETQYF
TRBV14	.	CASSLHAGKVDEQYF
TRBV5-6	.	CASSGDRGGEQYF
TRBV18	.	CASSPGTSGRGPYNEQFF